These T cell receptor beta chains were read from a single sample in a study of shared T cell receptors in the human thymus. The repertoire was sequenced with immunoSEQ multiplex PCR; TCRdb's copy has only in-frame clones and lacks some. The sample holds about 500,000 clones; about 84% are singletons and the top ten take about 0.014%. This sample also appeared in a second study, on human thymus T cells.

Sequencing input: thymocytes. The receptor set was obtained from a boy in the first two years of life with a congenital heart defect. The conserved cysteine and the conserved F or W are not part of the CDR3 here. Each record gives: CDR3 protein, J gene, V gene.

ASSGQRNQPQH	TRBJ1-5	TRBV2
ASSSLRQRETQY	TRBJ2-5	TRBV27
ASSSPKGIPNTGELF	TRBJ2-2	TRBV11-2
ASKIEAGGYEQY	TRBJ2-7	TRBV19
ASSSGQGSRNTGELF	TRBJ2-2	TRBV5-4
ATSRDPSGIPHEQY	TRBJ2-7	TRBV15
ASSQDGVQGIASTEAF	TRBJ1-1	TRBV14
ASSEGTIQTYEQY	TRBJ2-7	TRBV6-1
ASSQGTTGFGPGTEAF	TRBJ1-1	TRBV4-1
ASSLDSWGRVEETQY	TRBJ2-5	TRBV5-1
ASSVVSGGETQY	TRBJ2-5	TRBV9
ASSYTAVGYGYT	TRBJ1-2	TRBV6-5
ASSFRQGEGETQY	TRBJ2-5	TRBV7-9
ASTLKRAGGNEQF	TRBJ2-1	TRBV25-1
ASRDRQGAGQPQH	TRBJ1-5	TRBV2
ASSSVGGALNYGYT	TRBJ1-2	TRBV27
ASSGREITSYEQY	TRBJ2-7	TRBV5-6
ASSGSGRAENEQF	TRBJ2-1	TRBV25-1
ASSLAKAAMPSNQPQH	TRBJ1-5	TRBV5-8
ASSLPQGGLETQY	TRBJ2-5	TRBV5-5
ASSQGLAGAYNEQF	TRBJ2-1	TRBV4-1
ASSLWSEYNEQF	TRBJ2-1	TRBV27
ASMGTGAFYGYT	TRBJ1-2	TRBV10-2
ASSQGTSGASTDTQY	TRBJ2-3	TRBV11-3
ASSSPSYEQY	TRBJ2-7	TRBV2
ASSFSGRTGELF	TRBJ2-2	TRBV7-2
ASSFKRNEQF	TRBJ2-1	TRBV28